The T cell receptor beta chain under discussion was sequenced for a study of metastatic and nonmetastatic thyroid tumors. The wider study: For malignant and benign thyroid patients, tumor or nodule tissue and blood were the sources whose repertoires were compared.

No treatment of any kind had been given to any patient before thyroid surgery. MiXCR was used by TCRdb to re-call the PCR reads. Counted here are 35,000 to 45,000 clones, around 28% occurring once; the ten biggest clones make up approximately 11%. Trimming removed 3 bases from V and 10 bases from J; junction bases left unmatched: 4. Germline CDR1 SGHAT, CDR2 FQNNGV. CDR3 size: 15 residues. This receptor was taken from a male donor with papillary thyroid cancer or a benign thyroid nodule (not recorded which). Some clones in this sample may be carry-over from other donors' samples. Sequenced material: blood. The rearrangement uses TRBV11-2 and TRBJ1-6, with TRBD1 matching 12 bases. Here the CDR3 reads CASSFGDRGRSPLHF. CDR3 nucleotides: TGTGCCAGCAGCTTCGGGGACAGGGGGCGGTCACCCCTCCACTTT.